The subject of this entry is one T cell receptor (beta chain). The target antigen is unknown. The entry originates in a study of OX40 agonist ivuxolimab in advanced cancers. Across the whole study: Hepatocellular carcinoma, melanoma, renal cell or head and neck cancer occurred in dose-escalation patients. Two patients with cutaneous melanoma and one with hepatocellular carcinoma, three in total, showed partial responses.

Repertoires were generated with immunoSEQ multiplex PCR, while TCRdb's copy carries only in-frame clones and drops some. The table has approximately 90,000 clones, roughly 88% seen once; the top ten hold 0.25% to 0.3%. Study-wide points: In CD8+ T cells, expanded clones were on average more numerous than in CD4+.

This sequence was found in an adult with an advanced solid tumor such as melanoma, head and neck, liver or kidney cancer. Sequenced here: CD4+ or CD8+ T cells sorted from blood, sampled in a trial of the OX40 agonist ivuxolimab.

The CDR3 region is CASSLGGTGINEQYF. The CDR3 DNA reads TGCGCCAGCAGCTTGGGCGGGACAGGGATCAACGAGCAGTACTTC. The rearrangement links TRBV5-1 to TRBJ2-7, with 9 bases matching TRBD1. Germline lookup yields CDR1 SGHRS and CDR2 YFSETQ. J gave up 5 bases and V 0 bases, and 6 bases lay outside the gene matches. This CDR3 comprises 15 residues.